The 25 T cell receptor beta chains below were found in one sample sequenced in a study of regulatory T cells in long-lasting Graves disease. Time point reported: newly diagnosed GD, antithyroid drugs for less than 3 months. From RNA extracted from PBMCs, the TCR library was made. Both iRepertoire HTBI primers and Arm-PCR of CDR3 regions were used to build the TCR beta libraries. In TCRdb, the multiplex PCR reads were re-called with MiXCR into one record per CDR3 protein. The table includes about 320,000 distinct CDR3 sequences, more than 15% detected once. The sequenced sample was peripheral blood mononuclear cells (PBMCs), obtained at new diagnosis, from a patient treated with antithyroid drugs. Receptors originate from a female donor with Graves disease.

The genes are TRBV12-3 or TRBV12-4 and TRBJ2-2, with TRBD1 matching over 7 bases. This CDR3 has 15 amino acids. Trimming at V came to 6 bases and at J to 3 bases, leaving 7 bases not matched to a gene. The CDR3 loop is CASRKQGRHTGELFF. CDR3 DNA sequence: TGTGCCAGCAGAAAACAGGGGCGGCACACCGGGGAGCTGTTTTTT.

CDR3 sequence (DNA): TGTGCCAGCAGTCCAGAACTAGCGGGAATCAGCTCCTACGAGCAGTACTTC. The encoded protein is CASSPELAGISSYEQYF. V usage is TRBV12-3 or TRBV12-4 and J usage is TRBJ2-5, with TRBD2 matching over 10 bases. The end of the DNA aligns better with TRBJ2-7, so the J call may be wrong. The CDR3 runs 17 residues.

The sample holds a few counts of this clonotype. The chain links TRBV24-1 to TRBJ2-2; 12 bases are a match to TRBD1. Germline V CDR1 and CDR2: KGHDR, SFDVKD. The J segment lost 3 bases and the V segment lost 4 bases, leaving 11 bases of the junction unmatched. This CDR3 has 19 amino acids. CDR3 loop: CATSDRDGTGGRDTGELFF. CDR3 bases: TGTGCCACCAGTGACCGCGACGGGACAGGGGGCCGGGACACCGGGGAGCTGTTTTTT.

This clonotype came up a few times. The J gene is TRBJ1-1, the V gene TRBV5-1; weak D call: TRBD1 (5 bases). There are 16 residues in the CDR3. Germline CDR1 reads SGHRS; CDR2 reads YFSETQ. Trimming took off 3 bases at V and 0 bases at J, with 15 bases between the two ends. Here the CDR3 reads CASSWGGTEMNTEAFF. The DNA of the CDR3 is TGCGCCAGCAGCTGGGGCGGGACGGAGATGAACACTGAAGCTTTCTTT.

This clonotype was picked up many times. This chain joins TRBV28 and TRBJ2-2; D gene uncertain. CDR1 is MDHEN, CDR2 SYDVKM, per germline. The V gene lost 6 bases and the J gene lost 4 bases, with 9 bases spanning the gap. The CDR3 consists of 13 residues. The CDR3 coding sequence is TGTGCCAGCAGCCCCAATCTCACCGGGGAGCTGTTTTTT. It specifies CASSPNLTGELFF.

This clonotype was picked up many times. CDR3 in amino acids: CASKAWLSGTDTQYF. Here the CDR3 DNA reads TGTGCCAGCAAAGCCTGGCTTAGCGGCACAGATACGCAGTATTTT. V and J are TRBV12-3 or TRBV12-4 and TRBJ2-3; a possible D gene is TRBD2 (5 bases). Trimming took 7 bases from V and 1 from J, leaving 15 bases between them. The CDR3 length is 15 residues.

This chain uses TRBV12-3 or TRBV12-4 with TRBJ2-1; TRBD2 agrees at 8 bases. The CDR3 is made up of 16 amino acids. With V trimmed by 5 bases and J by 2 bases, 8 bases remained unmatched. CDR3 in amino acids: CASSTPGLVPYNEQFF. The CDR3 DNA reads as TGTGCCAGCAGTACACCGGGACTAGTCCCCTACAATGAGCAGTTCTTC.

This clonotype occurred many times. The chain uses TRBV20-1 and TRBJ2-3, with a possible D match to TRBD1 (6 bases). The V end lost 6 bases, the J end lost 4 bases, and 14 bases lay between the germline ends. The CDR3 extends over 13 amino acids. CDR1 and CDR2 (germline): DFQATT, SNEGSKA (reference sequence). The CDR3 here is CSAKGESADTQYF. The CDR3 bases are TGCAGTGCGAAGGGGGAGAGCGCAGATACGCAGTATTTT.

At least ten counts were recorded for this clonotype. This sequence joins TRBV10-2 and TRBJ1-5, with 7 nucleotides matching TRBD1. The V and J ends lost 7 bases and 3 bases, in that order; junction bases with no gene match: 3. The germline CDR1 and CDR2 sequences are WSHSY and SAAADI. The CDR3 has 13 amino acids. CDR3 residues: CASTGQVNQPQHF. In DNA, the CDR3 is TGCGCCAGCACCGGACAGGTCAATCAGCCCCAGCATTTT.

This clonotype was counted only a few times. The chain couples TRBV2 to TRBJ2-1; perhaps TRBD2 as D (5 bases). This CDR3 is built from 14 residues. Trimming cost V 7 bases and J 8 bases, with 18 bases left between them. Germline V CDR1 and CDR2: SNHLY, FYNNEI. The CDR3 DNA is TGTGCCAGCAATTCCCTGACTATGTCGGATGAGCAGTTCTTC. Translation gives CASNSLTMSDEQFF.

This clonotype was seen at least ten times. V usage is TRBV19 and J usage is TRBJ1-6; 12 positions agree with TRBD1. The V and J ends lost 5 bases and 8 bases, in that order; junction bases with no gene match: 10. Germline V lookup: CDR1 LNHDA, CDR2 SQIVND (reference sequence). This CDR3 region has 17 residues. The chain's CDR3 is CASSWGPGQGADSPLHF. CDR3 DNA sequence: TGTGCCAGTAGTTGGGGGCCGGGACAGGGGGCTGATTCACCCCTCCACTTT.

This clonotype appeared many times. The chain carries TRBV6-2 or TRBV6-3 and TRBJ2-3; tentatively, D is TRBD1 (5 bases). This CDR3 is built from 14 residues. Germline V lookup: CDR1 MNHEY, CDR2 SVGEGT. V was clipped by 7 bases and J by 2 bases, with 13 bases between them. The CDR3 nucleotides are TGTGCCAGCACCCCAAGGGGCCTCACAGATACGCAGTATTTT. Residues: CASTPRGLTDTQYF.

The chain carries TRBV6-5 and TRBJ1-1; TRBD1 might be the D (6 bases). CDR1 is MNHEY, CDR2 SVGAGI, per germline. The V end was cut by 4 bases, the J end by 8 bases, with 11 bases between. The CDR3 runs to 12 residues. CDR3 DNA sequence: TGTGCCAGCAGTTCCCGACAGGTCGAAGCTTTCTTT. Its translation is CASSSRQVEAFF.

This clonotype was counted many times. The chain links TRBV6-1 to TRBJ2-2; D is ambiguous. Trimming removed 4 bases at V and 8 bases at J, with 8 bases between. CDR1 and CDR2 (germline): MNHNS, SASEGT. The CDR3 sequence is 12 residues long. For the CDR3, the DNA is TGTGCCAGCAGTGTTAACCCTGGGGAGCTGTTTTTT. Residues: CASSVNPGELFF.

The rearrangement links TRBV30 to TRBJ2-4; D is possibly TRBD1 or TRBD2 (5 bases each). Trimming removed 3 bases from V and 0 bases from J, with 9 bases in between. This CDR3 is built from 14 residues. Per the germline V gene, CDR1 is GTSNPN and CDR2 is SVGIG (reference sequence). In DNA form, the CDR3 reads TGTGCCTGGAGGGGACCCGGAGCCAAAAACATTCAGTACTTC. It codes for CAWRGPGAKNIQYF. The full variable domain, completed using reference TRBV30 and TRBJ2-4, is SQTIHQWPATLVQPVGSPLSLECTVEGTSNPNLYWYRQAAGRGLQLLFYSVGIGQISSEVPQNLSASRPQDRQFILSSKKLLLSDSGFYLCAWRGPGAKNIQYFGAGTRLSVL.

The chain combines TRBV14 with TRBJ2-5, with unresolved D. This CDR3 is 13 amino acids long. The germline V and J ends were trimmed by 4 bases and 6 bases, with 12 bases remaining between them. Germline-derived CDR1 and CDR2 are SGHDN and FVKESK. The DNA of the CDR3 is TGTGCCAGCAGCCTTAGGGCTCAAAAGACCCAGTACTTC. The encoded protein is CASSLRAQKTQYF.

To note about this clonotype: A much larger clonotype is one base distant, so this may be a read error. The chain links TRBV7-3 to TRBJ2-2; D is ambiguous. The CDR3 spans 12 residues. Trimming stripped 5 bases from V and 6 bases from J, with 7 bases between. Looked up from germline, CDR1 is SGHTA and CDR2 is FQGTGA. For the CDR3, the DNA is TGTGCCAGCAGCCCCCGACCCGGGGAGCTGTTTTTT. It encodes CASSPRPGELFF.

V is TRBV29-1 and J is TRBJ2-1; TRBD1 agrees at 8 bases. CDR1 and CDR2 from the germline V gene are SQVTM and ANQGSEA. With V trimmed by 7 bases and J by 4 bases, 12 bases remained unmatched. This CDR3 comprises 15 residues. The CDR3 nucleotides read TGCAGCGCACAGGGATCGGGACAGGTTTACAATGAGCAGTTCTTC. Translated: CSAQGSGQVYNEQFF.

Ten or more counts support this clonotype. The V call is TRBV2, the J call TRBJ1-1; a possible D gene is TRBD1 (5 bases). V gave up 8 bases and J gave up 7 bases, with 17 bases separating them. This CDR3 comprises 13 residues. The V gene's germline CDR1 is SNHLY and CDR2 FYNNEI. The CDR3 DNA is TGTGCCAGCCTTTCCGGGACCCACGTTGAAGCTTTCTTT. This gives the protein CASLSGTHVEAFF.

This clonotype was picked up many times. The J gene is TRBJ2-6, the V gene TRBV7-2; 10 positions match TRBD1. The germline gives CDR1 SGHTA, CDR2 FQGNSA. The J segment lost 4 bases and the V segment lost 4 bases, leaving 7 bases of the junction unmatched. The CDR3 is 17 amino acids. The CDR3 loop reads CASSSPTGGRGANVLTF. Written as DNA, the CDR3 is TGTGCCAGCAGCTCTCCGACAGGGGGCAGGGGGGCCAACGTCCTGACTTTC.

V is TRBV19 and J is TRBJ1-1; D might be TRBD1 (6 bases). Germline CDR1 reads LNHDA; CDR2 reads SQIVND (reference sequence). V was pared by 3 bases and J by 5 bases, with 22 bases between. The CDR3 extends over 17 amino acids. Here the CDR3 DNA reads TGTGCCAGTAGTATGAGTTCCAGCCTTCGAGGGGGGACTGAAGCTTTCTTT. This translates into CASSMSSSLRGGTEAFF.

This clonotype was found many times. The V call is TRBV20-1, the J call TRBJ2-5, with 8 bases identical to TRBD2. The CDR3 covers 15 residues. Germline V gene sequence: CDR1 DFQATT, CDR2 SNEGSKA (reference sequence). The trim removed 5 bases at V and 2 bases at J, leaving 10 bases unmatched. The CDR3 sequence is CSAPRPAGGQETQYF. In DNA form, the CDR3 reads TGCAGTGCTCCCCGCCCCGCGGGAGGTCAAGAGACCCAGTACTTC.

This clonotype was picked up many times. The CDR3 DNA reads as TGCGCCAGCAGTTTTTCCCGGGACAAGCCGTACTTC. Translating it yields CASSFSRDKPYF. The rearrangement joins TRBV5-1 to TRBJ2-7; TRBD1 is a possible D gene (6 bases). Trimming left V 5 bases short and J 12 bases short, with 18 bases between. This CDR3 is 12 amino acids long. CDR1 is SGHRS and CDR2 is YFSETQ in the germline V gene.

This clonotype was found many times. J is TRBJ2-5 and V is TRBV7-8; tentative D call: TRBD1 (6 bases). The CDR3 covers 13 residues. The V end was cut by 5 bases, the J end by 1 base, with 8 bases between. From germline, CDR1 is SGHVS and CDR2 FQNEAQ. CDR3 sequence (DNA): TGTGCCAGCAGCCAGGGGCCCCAAGAGACCCAGTACTTC. It specifies CASSQGPQETQYF. The full variable domain, rest sourced from reference TRBV7-8 and TRBJ2-5, is GAGVSQSPRYKVAKRGQDVALRCDPISGHVSLFWYQQALGQGPEFLTYFQNEAQLDKSGLPSDRFFAERPEGSVSTLKIQRTQQEDSAVYLCASSQGPQETQYFGPGTRLLVL.

This clonotype was seen repeatedly, ten times or more. V usage is TRBV27 and J usage is TRBJ1-4; TRBD1 matches at 7 bases. The CDR3 runs to 19 residues. Trimming at V came to 5 bases and at J to 8 bases, leaving 23 bases not matched to a gene. Germline lookup yields CDR1 MNHEY and CDR2 SMNVEV (reference sequence). The CDR3 protein is CASSTKTGASKQPSEKLFF. For the CDR3, the DNA is TGTGCCAGCAGTACAAAAACAGGGGCGAGCAAACAGCCCTCGGAAAAACTGTTTTTT.